The 17 T cell receptor beta chains below were found in one sample sequenced in a study of T cell responses to AZD1222 COVID-19 vaccine. The protocol was immunoSEQ multiplex PCR, while the TCRdb copy is restricted to in-frame clones and leaves out a portion. The sample lists 100,000 to 150,000 clones; around 94% were seen once. The sequencing used peripheral blood, collected on day 0 of AZD1222 vaccination. The origin of the receptors is an adult in good health.

The V call is TRBV7-3, the J call TRBJ2-1; 9 bases are shared with TRBD2. This CDR3 spans 16 amino acids. Germline-derived CDR1 and CDR2 are SGHTA and FQGTGA. V lost 5 bases to trimming and J lost 4 bases; unmatched junction nucleotides: 9. The CDR3 reads CASSVTGTSRYNEQFF. The CDR3 DNA reads TGTGCCAGCAGCGTCACCGGGACTAGCAGATACAATGAGCAGTTCTTC.

This chain joins TRBV10-3 and TRBJ1-1; D gene ambiguous. Germline V lookup: CDR1 ENHRY, CDR2 SYGVKD. V gave up 7 bases and J gave up 1 base, with 10 bases separating them. The CDR3 has 13 amino acids. The chain's CDR3 is CAITGTRNTEAFF. CDR3 coding DNA: TGTGCCATCACCGGAACGAGGAACACTGAAGCTTTCTTT.

The chain couples TRBV13 to TRBJ1-2; D not certain. This CDR3 spans 12 amino acids. CDR1 PRHDT and CDR2 FYEKMQ come from the germline V gene (reference sequence). V lost 1 base and J 13 bases, leaving 13 bases between the germline ends. The DNA of the CDR3 is TGTGCCAGCAGCTTAGAAGGGCAGGCCGCCACCTTC. Its translation is CASSLEGQAATF. The variable domain in full, completed from reference TRBV13 and TRBJ1-2, reads AAGVIQSPRHLIKEKRETATLKCYPIPRHDTVYWYQQGPGQDPQFLISFYEKMQSDKGSIPDRFSAQQFSDYHSELNMSSLELGDSALYFCASSLEGQAATFGSGTRLTVV.

DNA for the CDR3: TGCGCCAGCAGCTTACGGGGACTAGCGGGACCAGATACGCAGTATTTT. This codes for CASSLRGLAGPDTQYF. This chain uses TRBV5-1 with TRBJ2-3; 13 bases fit TRBD2. Trimming removed 2 bases from V and 4 bases from J; junction bases left unmatched: 4. CDR1 SGHRS and CDR2 YFSETQ come from the germline V gene. There are 16 residues in the CDR3.

The gene calls are TRBV5-5 and TRBJ2-1, with 9 bases lining up with TRBD1. V was pared by 5 bases and J by 2 bases, with 5 bases of the junction left unmatched. The germline V gene has CDR1 SGHKS and CDR2 YYEKEE (reference sequence). This CDR3 has 15 amino acids. CDR3 DNA sequence: TGTGCCAGCAGTTTTGACAGGGGGGCCTACAATGAGCAGTTCTTC. Its protein product is CASSFDRGAYNEQFF.

The V gene is TRBV7-8, the J gene TRBJ1-2, with a possible D match to TRBD1 (5 bases). The CDR3 is 14 residues long. V gave up 5 bases and J gave up 5 bases, with 15 bases separating them. The V gene's germline CDR1 is SGHVS and CDR2 FQNEAQ. The DNA for the CDR3 is TGTGCCAGCAGCCACTGGTCCAGGGATTATGGCTACACCTTC. Its translation is CASSHWSRDYGYTF.

The J gene is TRBJ2-1, the V gene TRBV4-1; 15 bases are a match to TRBD2. CDR1 is MGHRA and CDR2 is YSYEKL in the germline V gene. The V and J ends lost 4 bases and 6 bases, in that order; junction bases with no gene match: 4. CDR3 size: 16 residues. The CDR3 nucleotides read TGCGCCAGCAGCCGTGGACTAGCGGGAGGGATCAATGAGCAGTTCTTC. As protein: CASSRGLAGGINEQFF.

This sequence joins TRBV7-2 and TRBJ1-1; no clear D. Germline CDR1 and CDR2: SGHTA and FQGNSA. The V gene lost 5 bases and the J gene lost 4 bases, with 17 bases spanning the gap. The CDR3 is made up of 15 amino acids. This CDR3 is CASSRPLSKSTEAFF. As DNA, the CDR3 is TGTGCCAGCAGCAGGCCGCTATCGAAAAGCACTGAAGCTTTCTTT.

The J gene is TRBJ2-5, the V gene TRBV2, with 10 bases aligning to TRBD2. With V trimmed by 4 bases and J by 5 bases, 10 bases remained unmatched. Germline V lookup: CDR1 SNHLY, CDR2 FYNNEI. This CDR3 has 16 residues. Here the CDR3 DNA reads TGTGCCAGCAGTGGAGCGGGAGGGCCCCCTCGGGAGACCCAGTACTTC. Protein: CASSGAGGPPRETQYF.

V and J are TRBV9 and TRBJ2-3; D is undetermined. Per the germline V gene, CDR1 is SGDLS and CDR2 is YYNGEE. Between the trimmed V and J ends, which lost 0 bases and 2 bases, there was a span of 10 bases. The CDR3 is 15 amino acids. CDR3 protein: CASSVVGDDTDTQYF. The DNA of the CDR3 is TGTGCCAGCAGCGTAGTGGGTGACGACACAGATACGCAGTATTTT.

The rearrangement links TRBV27 to TRBJ2-7; D is possibly TRBD1 or TRBD2 (6 bases each). This CDR3 comprises 12 residues. CDR1 is MNHEY and CDR2 is SMNVEV in the germline V gene (reference sequence). The ends were cut back, 5 bases at V and 5 bases at J, with 10 bases in the middle. The CDR3 reads CASSRGAHEQYF. The DNA for the CDR3 is TGTGCCAGCAGTAGGGGGGCCCACGAGCAGTACTTC.

The chain combines TRBV5-1 with TRBJ2-5; TRBD1 matches at 8 bases. The CDR3 totals 16 residues. The trim removed 5 bases at V and 2 bases at J, leaving 11 bases unmatched. Germline V gene lookup returns CDR1 SGHRS and CDR2 YFSETQ. The CDR3 DNA follows: TGCGCCAGCAGTCCTGACAGGGGCCCTCTGCAAGAGACCCAGTACTTC. Protein sequence: CASSPDRGPLQETQYF.

The chain employs TRBV5-6 and TRBJ1-2; D unresolved. With 5 bases removed from V and 0 bases from J, the gap between germline ends came to 14 bases. Germline V CDR1 and CDR2: SGHDT, YYEEEE. The CDR3 spans 15 residues. The CDR3 coding sequence is TGTGCCAGCAGTGACTACGGAGGAGCTAACTATGGCTACACCTTC. It encodes CASSDYGGANYGYTF.

V and J are TRBV6-1 and TRBJ1-5, with D possibly being TRBD1 (6 bases). The CDR3 sequence is 16 residues long. In germline, CDR1 is MNHNS, CDR2 SASEGT. V was trimmed by 1 base and J by 3 bases, leaving 13 bases between them. CDR3 DNA: TGTGCCAGCAGTGAAGGGGGGGCGGGCGTCAATCAGCCCCAGCATTTT. Translation: CASSEGGAGVNQPQHF.

The chain has TRBV11-2 and TRBJ1-4; TRBD1 is a possible D gene (5 bases). The V and J ends lost 1 base and 8 bases respectively, with 14 bases between them. Germline V gene lookup returns CDR1 SGHAT and CDR2 FQNNGV. The CDR3 extends over 15 amino acids. This CDR3 is CASSLAPSGAEKLFF. The CDR3 region has the DNA TGTGCCAGCAGCTTAGCCCCCAGCGGGGCGGAAAAACTGTTTTTT.

The CDR3 nucleotides are TGTGCCATCAGTTGGCGGGGGGCCAATGAGCAGTTCTTC. Its protein product is CAISWRGANEQFF. The genes are TRBV10-3 and TRBJ2-1; 8 bases agree with TRBD2. CDR1 is ENHRY and CDR2 is SYGVKD in the germline V gene. Trimming at V came to 5 bases and at J to 6 bases, leaving 3 bases not matched to a gene. This CDR3 region has 13 residues.

V usage is TRBV5-1 and J usage is TRBJ1-2; D call uncertain. Trimming removed 0 bases at V and 6 bases at J, with 12 bases between. Germline V gene sequence: CDR1 SGHRS, CDR2 YFSETQ. This CDR3 is 14 amino acids long. In DNA form, the CDR3 reads TGCGCCAGCAGCTTGGCCCACAGAGGAGATGGCTACACCTTC. It specifies CASSLAHRGDGYTF.